This is a list of T cell receptor beta chains from one sample in a study of blood T cells in healthy people across ages. One entry per CDR3 protein results from TCRdb running MiXCR on the 5' RACE reads. The table lists about a million distinct CDR3 sequences, roughly two fifths of them singletons. Specimen: blood. These receptors were obtained from a man between 18 and 29 years old in good health. Each CDR3 is given with its conserved first and last residue. A D gene is named only where the DNA matches it firmly. Not all rows give a size; the values are once, few, many and, for expanded clones, a class.

clone_size d_call j_call v_call cdr3_nt cdr3_aa
few . TRBJ1-6 TRBV7-9 TGTGCCAGCAGCTTAGCGTCCCATAATTCACCCCTCCACTTT CASSLASHNSPLHF
. . TRBJ2-5 TRBV27 TGTGCCAGCAGTTTATACCGGCTGGGTGAGCAGTACTTC CASSLYRLGEQYF
. . TRBJ2-1 TRBV20-1 TGCAGTGCCCGCTATCCCGTCTACAATGAGCAGTTCTTC CSARYPVYNEQFF
. . TRBJ2-1 TRBV20-1 TGCAGTGCAGACCCTGTTCTGAGCTCCTACAATGAGCAGTTCTTC CSADPVLSSYNEQFF
once TRBD1 TRBJ2-2 TRBV6-6 TGTGCCAGCAGTACTGACAGGGCCGGGGACACCGGGGAGCTGTTTTTT CASSTDRAGDTGELFF
few . TRBJ1-3 TRBV4-3 TGCGCCAGCAGCCAAGGGCTACTCTCTGGAAACACCATATATTTT CASSQGLLSGNTIYF
. . TRBJ1-1 TRBV6-2/TRBV6-3 TGTGCCAGCAGCATGGACTTGCGGGCTTTCTTT CASSMDLRAFF
. . TRBJ1-2 TRBV6-2/TRBV6-3 TGTGCCAGCAGAGGAGGGAGGGAAGCTAACTATGGCTACACCTTC CASRGGREANYGYTF
. TRBD1 TRBJ2-5 TRBV20-1 TGCAGTGCTCCCCTGGGGACAGAGCAAGAGACCCAGTACTTC CSAPLGTEQETQYF
. TRBD1 TRBJ1-5 TRBV28 TGTGCCTGCAGTTTACCAGGGGGCTGGCAGCCCCAGCATTTT CACSLPGGWQPQHF
. . TRBJ2-1 TRBV11-2 TGTGCCAGCAGCCCACGAGAGCCGACTAGATACAATGAGCAGTTCTTC CASSPREPTRYNEQFF
. . TRBJ2-1 TRBV9 TGTGCCAGCAGCGTAACCGGGGGCCTAAACAATGAGCAGTTCTTC CASSVTGGLNNEQFF
. TRBD1 TRBJ1-2 TRBV7-9 TGTGCCAGCATTCCTCAAACCGACAGGGTAGGAGGCTACACCTTC CASIPQTDRVGGYTF
. . TRBJ2-5 TRBV2 TGTGCCAGCACCTTAGACAGATACCAAGAGACCCAGTACTTC CASTLDRYQETQYF
. . TRBJ2-2 TRBV9 TGTGCCAGCAGCAACCCCCGGGAATCGGTTAACACCGGGGAGCTGTTTTTT CASSNPRESVNTGELFF
. . TRBJ2-3 TRBV5-1 TGCGCCAGCAGCCTACTCCCCCCGACCGGGACTAGCACAGATACGCAGTATTTT CASSLLPPTGTSTDTQYF
. . TRBJ2-2 TRBV6-5 TGTGCCAGCAACCCCCGGGTGGCGAACACCGGGGAGCTGTTTTTT CASNPRVANTGELFF
few . TRBJ1-5 TRBV20-1 TGCAGTGCTACCAGCGGAAGCAATCAGCCCCAGCATTTT CSATSGSNQPQHF
few TRBD2 TRBJ2-1 TRBV20-1 TGCAGTCCGACTAGCGGGGGCTACAATGAGCAGTTCTTC CSPTSGGYNEQFF
few TRBD2 TRBJ2-5 TRBV29-1 TGCAGCGTTGATATGGGCCGCGGGGGGGAGACCCAGTACTTC CSVDMGRGGETQYF
. . TRBJ2-2 TRBV11-2 TGTGCCAGCAGCTCCAGCCGGGCGGTATTCACCGGGGAGCTGTTTTTT CASSSSRAVFTGELFF
few TRBD1 TRBJ2-1 TRBV9 TGTGCCAGCAGCATCCGAACGGGACAGGGGATGAATGAGCAGTTCTTC CASSIRTGQGMNEQFF
few . TRBJ2-7 TRBV30 TGTGCCTGGAGTAGCACGCCGTTCAGCGCGTCCTCCGAGCAGTACTTC CAWSSTPFSASSEQYF
. . TRBJ1-2 TRBV29-1 TGCAGCTTTCGCAGGGTTGACGCCTATGGCTACACCTTC CSFRRVDAYGYTF
few . TRBJ2-1 TRBV5-5 TGTGCCAGCCGGTCCAGGGCGGGGCCAATGGATGAGCAGTTCTTC CASRSRAGPMDEQFF
. . TRBJ2-5 TRBV29-1 TGCAGCGTGGGTAGCGGGACCCAGTACTTC CSVGSGTQYF
few TRBD2 TRBJ2-1 TRBV12-3/TRBV12-4 TGTGCCAGCAGCGGACTAGACAACAATGAGCAGTTCTTC CASSGLDNNEQFF
few . TRBJ2-2 TRBV20-1 TGCAGTGTTGGATCAAACACCGGGGAGCTGTTTTTT CSVGSNTGELFF
. . TRBJ2-3 TRBV10-3 TGTGCCATCAGTGAAGGTCGAGGGCCAGATACGCAGTATTTT CAISEGRGPDTQYF
. . TRBJ1-3 TRBV4-3 TGCGCCAGCAGCCAACCCGGACTTCCCAGCTCTGGAAACACCATATATTTT CASSQPGLPSSGNTIYF
. . TRBJ1-2 TRBV12-3/TRBV12-4 TGTACCAGCAGTTGGACCAAACTCTATGGCTACACCTTC CTSSWTKLYGYTF
. TRBD1 TRBJ1-2 TRBV6-5 TGTGCCAGCAGCCGGACAGGGGCCGGCTATGGCTACACCTTC CASSRTGAGYGYTF
many TRBD2 TRBJ2-1 TRBV4-2 TGTGCCAGCAGCCCGACTAGCCGAGGAAGCAATGAGCAGTTCTTC CASSPTSRGSNEQFF
. . TRBJ2-6 TRBV7-3 TGTGCCAGCAGCTTAACGGGCCTCTCTGGGGCCAACGTCCTGACTTTC CASSLTGLSGANVLTF
. . TRBJ2-1 TRBV20-1 TGCAGTGCCACTCAGGGACAACCGAATGAGCAGTTCTTC CSATQGQPNEQFF
. . TRBJ1-2 TRBV20-1 TGCAGTGCCCAATTCTCAAATGAAGCTAACTATGGCTACACCTTC CSAQFSNEANYGYTF
. . TRBJ2-3 TRBV27 TGTGCCAGCAGTTCGGGGATACTGACAGATACGCAGTATTTT CASSSGILTDTQYF
. TRBD1 TRBJ1-5 TRBV7-2 TGTGCCAGCAGGCGAGACAGGGCAGGACCCCAGCATTTT CASRRDRAGPQHF
few TRBD2 TRBJ2-1 TRBV24-1 TGTGCCACCAGTGACGCTTCCGGGACTAGCGGGGTTTACAATGAGCAGTTCTTC CATSDASGTSGVYNEQFF
once TRBD1 TRBJ2-5 TRBV6-5 TGTGCCAGCAGTTACTCCAAGGACAGGGGGTCGCATGAGCAGTACTTC CASSYSKDRGSHEQYF
few . TRBJ1-1 TRBV12-3/TRBV12-4 TGTGCCAGCAGTTTACAGGGGCTAGGCACTGAAGCTTTCTTT CASSLQGLGTEAFF
. TRBD2 TRBJ2-1 TRBV9 TGTGCCAGCAGCGTAGGACCCAGAGGACTAGCGGGGAATAATGAGCAGTTCTTC CASSVGPRGLAGNNEQFF
few TRBD1 TRBJ1-1 TRBV10-3 TGTGCCATCAGGAGGGACAGGGAGGACACTGAAGCTTTCTTT CAIRRDREDTEAFF
. . TRBJ2-3 TRBV12-3/TRBV12-4 TGTGCCAGCAGTCAGAGTAGGAGGGCAGATACGCAGTATTTT CASSQSRRADTQYF
few TRBD1 TRBJ1-2 TRBV5-1 TGCGCCAGCAGCCAGGATGGGGACAGCAGTGGCTACACCTTC CASSQDGDSSGYTF
. TRBD2 TRBJ2-5 TRBV28 TGTGCCAGCAGTCGCTACGGGGGGTCCTATGAGACCCAGTACTTC CASSRYGGSYETQYF
. TRBD2 TRBJ2-7 TRBV7-2 TGTGCCAGCAGCGTACTAGCGGGGGTTTACAGTGAGCAGTACTTC CASSVLAGVYSEQYF